The clone carrying this T cell receptor (beta chain) was seen at least ten times. Its antigen remains unknown. The library was built from around 380 ng RNA with molecular barcoded adaptors for alpha/delta and beta/gamma chains. TCRdb ran MiXCR on the reads and lists one entry per CDR3 protein. Among roughly 59,000 distinct CDR3 sequences listed, roughly 20% were seen once. Trimming took off 0 bases at V and 5 bases at J, with 4 bases between the two ends. Germline lookup yields CDR1 GTSNPN and CDR2 SVGIG (reference sequence). The CDR3 runs to 12 residues. These data are taken from a study of read filtering for tumor transcriptome and immune sequencing. Study at large: DNase treatment preceded whole-transcriptome library preparation. General observations from the study: In IR-seq, single-read clonotypes were about 80% of clonotypes but 3% to 3.5% of reads. Correlation between methods rose after single-read clonotypes were removed.

This TCR derives from a donor aged 40 or over with multiple myeloma. The genes are TRBV30 and TRBJ2-2; unclear D gene. Sequenced sample: a population of CD138-negative cells sorted from bone marrow. The CDR3 is CAWSVPTGELFF. In DNA, the CDR3 is TGTGCCTGGAGTGTACCGACCGGGGAGCTGTTTTTT.